This entry concerns a single TCR beta chain. The researchers obtained blood RNA from unsorted whole blood and also extracted germline DNA. This specimen belongs to a study of tumor-infiltrating lymphocytes in primary liver carcinoma. The CDR3 is 13 amino acids. Germline V gives CDR1 WSHSY, CDR2 SAAADI. V was shortened by 11 bases and J by 6 bases, with 19 bases between the two germline ends. With a constant-region primer, TCR beta cDNA was made from 500 ng of total RNA. The TCR beta library was amplified through three nested multiplex PCR rounds in a modified ARM-PCR procedure. TRBV1-TRBV30 forward primers paired with a C-beta reverse primer drove the first two PCR rounds, 10 cycles each. One entry per CDR3 protein, called by TCRdb with MiXCR from the multiplex PCR reads. The sample records 300,000 to 400,000 distinct CDR3 sequences, about 65% being singletons.

The chain combines TRBV10-2 with TRBJ1-1; perhaps TRBD1 as D (5 bases). Sequenced input: peripheral blood. This receptor was taken from a man between 35 and 55 years old with primary liver carcinoma and hepatitis B virus infection. The CDR3 nucleotides are TGCGCCTACAGCAAAGGGGAGGGCGCTGAAGCTTTCTTT. It codes for CAYSKGEGAEAFF.